These 22 T cell receptor beta chains originate from one sample sequenced in a study of blood T cell repertoires in COVID-19. Generated by immunoSEQ multiplex PCR, the TCRdb table keeps only in-frame clones and is missing some. Here the sample spans about 170,000 clones, around 89% being singletons. Sample: PBMCs or T cells enriched from blood (not recorded which). Receptor source: a woman between 18 and 29 years old who had recovered from COVID-19.

V and J are TRBV14 and TRBJ2-1; the D gene is possibly TRBD2 (6 bases). Germline V lookup: CDR1 SGHDN, CDR2 FVKESK. The V and J ends lost 0 bases and 15 bases respectively, with 24 bases between them. This CDR3 has 16 residues. In DNA form, the CDR3 reads TGTGCCAGCAGCCAAGATCGACTAGGTGGCAGGGCTGGCAGGTTCTTC. It translates to CASSQDRLGGRAGRFF.

The rearrangement uses TRBV6-1 and TRBJ1-1; 7 positions agree with TRBD1. The CDR3 spans 15 residues. Trimming cost V 1 base and J 0 bases; bases outside gene matches: 2. CDR1 MNHNS and CDR2 SASEGT come from the germline V gene. CDR3 bases: TGTGCCAGCAGTGAAGACAGGGGTTTGAACACTGAAGCTTTCTTT. It codes for CASSEDRGLNTEAFF.

The chain links TRBV2 to TRBJ2-1; TRBD1 matches at 8 bases. Germline CDR1 SNHLY, CDR2 FYNNEI. The CDR3 runs 14 residues. The junction had 8 bases not matched to a gene; V was cut back by 6 bases and J by 7 bases. The CDR3 bases are TGTGCCAGCAGGGACCGGACAGGGCGGAATGAGCAGTTCTTC. Protein product: CASRDRTGRNEQFF.

The chain combines TRBV3-1 (or the pseudogene TRBV3-2) with TRBJ2-7; 7 nucleotides match TRBD1. Germline V CDR1 and CDR2: LGHDT, YNNKEL (reference sequence). The trim removed 0 bases at V and 0 bases at J, leaving 8 bases unmatched. The CDR3 sequence is 17 residues long. The chain's CDR3 is CASSQDWWTGDSYEQYF. The CDR3 DNA sequence: TGTGCCAGCAGCCAAGATTGGTGGACAGGCGACTCCTACGAGCAGTACTTC.

The chain has TRBV7-9 and TRBJ2-5; 8 bases line up with TRBD2. Looked up from germline, CDR1 is SEHNR and CDR2 is FQNEAQ (reference sequence). There are 16 residues in the CDR3. J was trimmed by 2 bases and V by 2 bases; bases with no gene match: 7. The CDR3 region is CASSLRAIAGQETQYF. DNA of the CDR3: TGTGCCAGCAGCTTACGAGCGATAGCGGGGCAAGAGACCCAGTACTTC.

This chain links TRBV28 with TRBJ2-3, with D uncertain. The CDR3 totals 13 residues. From germline, CDR1 is MDHEN and CDR2 SYDVKM. The V end was cut by 1 base, the J end by 3 bases, with 5 bases between. CDR3 sequence (DNA): TGTGCCAGCAGTTTATCCGAGACAGATACGCAGTATTTT. Amino acid sequence: CASSLSETDTQYF.

This clone was detected once. CDR3 sequence: CASSPDTIYF. Here the CDR3 DNA reads TGTGCCAGCTCCCCGGACACCATATATTTT. This chain connects TRBV18 to TRBJ1-3, with unresolved D. The CDR3 is made up of 10 amino acids. Germline assignment: CDR1 KGHSH and CDR2 LQKENI. V lost 6 bases and J 8 bases, leaving 5 bases between the germline ends.

This clone was recorded a few times. The chain uses TRBV6-4 and TRBJ2-5; TRBD2 matches 8 bases. Germline V CDR1 and CDR2: MRHNA, SNTAGT. With V trimmed by 4 bases and J by 6 bases, 13 bases remained unmatched. There are 16 residues in the CDR3. The CDR3 loop reads CASSAEAGGGQQTQYF. The CDR3 DNA is TGTGCCAGCAGTGCCGAGGCGGGAGGAGGACAGCAGACCCAGTACTTC.

The chain is built from TRBV11-3 and TRBJ2-7; weak D call: TRBD1 (6 bases). The germline V gene has CDR1 SGHNT and CDR2 YENEEA. The V end lost 1 base, the J end lost 2 bases, and 12 bases lay between the germline ends. The CDR3 length is 15 residues. The CDR3 DNA follows: TGTGCCAGCAGCTTAGGATCCGGGACACCCTACGAGCAGTACTTC. It codes for CASSLGSGTPYEQYF.

This clone was observed a few times. The gene calls are TRBV6-1 and TRBJ2-7, with 7 bases matching TRBD1. Germline CDR1 reads MNHNS; CDR2 reads SASEGT. V was pared by 4 bases and J by 0 bases, with 21 bases of the junction left unmatched. This CDR3 contains 20 residues. The CDR3, as DNA: TGTGCCAGCAGTGTAAGCGCTGGACGAGGACAGGTTCCGATCTCCTACGAGCAGTACTTC. Protein product: CASSVSAGRGQVPISYEQYF.

The rearrangement links TRBV7-9 to TRBJ1-2; D is ambiguous. Trimming took off 1 base at V and 0 bases at J, with 15 bases between the two ends. This CDR3 has 17 amino acids. The germline CDR1 and CDR2 sequences are SEHNR and FQNEAQ (reference sequence). The CDR3 sequence: CASSLDQVTRANYGYTF. The CDR3 DNA sequence: TGTGCCAGCAGCTTAGATCAGGTTACACGCGCTAACTATGGCTACACCTTC.

The chain uses TRBV7-9 and TRBJ2-5; 8 bases agree with TRBD2. V shed 3 bases, J shed 4 bases, and the junction held 4 bases outside the gene matches. This CDR3 is 14 amino acids long. Germline V gene sequence: CDR1 SEHNR, CDR2 FQNEAQ (reference sequence). The CDR3 DNA reads TGTGCCAGCAGCTTCGGGGGGGACGGAGAGACCCAGTACTTC. Protein sequence: CASSFGGDGETQYF.

This sequence joins TRBV30 and TRBJ1-3; 8 nucleotides align to TRBD1. From germline, CDR1 is GTSNPN and CDR2 SVGIG (reference sequence). Trimming took 2 bases from V and 3 from J; bases not matched to a gene: 9. The CDR3 covers 16 residues. This CDR3 is CAWSIWTGYGGNTIYF. The CDR3, as DNA: TGTGCCTGGAGTATATGGACAGGGTACGGTGGAAACACCATATATTTT.

This clone came up once. The chain recombines TRBV10-2 with TRBJ2-5, with D perhaps matching TRBD1 (7 bases). There are 14 residues in the CDR3. Trimming removed 3 bases at V and 2 bases at J, with 10 bases between. CDR1 is WSHSY and CDR2 is SAAADI in the germline V gene. Written as DNA, the CDR3 is TGCGCCAGCAGTGACAGGGGGAGGCAAGAGACCCAGTACTTC. Amino acids: CASSDRGRQETQYF.

V is TRBV28 and J is TRBJ1-2, with D possibly being TRBD1 (6 bases). This CDR3 has 16 residues. Germline V gene data show CDR1 as MDHEN and CDR2 as SYDVKM. V lost 3 bases to trimming and J lost 5 bases, with 19 bases between them. This CDR3 reads CASSLQGISTRYGYTF. DNA of the CDR3: TGTGCCAGCAGTTTGCAGGGGATATCTACTCGATATGGCTACACCTTC.

V usage is TRBV5-1 and J usage is TRBJ2-7, with 8 bases identical to TRBD1. V lost 4 bases and J lost 0; bases outside the gene matches: 6. The CDR3 extends over 15 amino acids. Germline V gives CDR1 SGHRS, CDR2 YFSETQ. CDR3 nucleotide sequence: TGCGCCAGCAGCCTCCGACAGGGGAGCTCCTACGAGCAGTACTTC. This encodes CASSLRQGSSYEQYF. The whole variable domain, remainder taken from reference TRBV5-1 and TRBJ2-7, is KAGVTQTPRYLIKTRGQQVTLSCSPISGHRSVSWYQQTPGQGLQFLFEYFSETQRNKGNFPGRFSGRQFSNSRSEMNVSTLELGDSALYLCASSLRQGSSYEQYFGPGTRLTVT.

This chain connects TRBV27 to TRBJ2-3; 16 bases are a match to TRBD2. Trimming took 5 bases from V and 4 from J; bases not matched to a gene: 12. The germline V gene has CDR1 MNHEY and CDR2 SMNVEV (reference sequence). This CDR3 spans 19 amino acids. The CDR3 here is CASSLRKGLAGGGADTQYF. The DNA of the CDR3 is TGTGCCAGCAGTCTCCGTAAGGGACTAGCGGGAGGGGGCGCAGATACGCAGTATTTT.

This clone was counted a single time. This chain joins TRBV4-2 and TRBJ1-5; weak D call: TRBD1 (5 bases). The V end lost 0 bases, the J end lost 3 bases, and 9 bases lay between the germline ends. The V gene's germline CDR1 is LGHNA and CDR2 YNFKEQ. There are 15 residues in the CDR3. The CDR3 DNA reads TGTGCCAGCAGCCAAGAAGACAGAAACAATCAGCCCCAGCATTTT. Translating it yields CASSQEDRNNQPQHF.

The genes are TRBV27 and TRBJ1-6; a weak D match, TRBD1 (5 bases). The germline V gene has CDR1 MNHEY and CDR2 SMNVEV (reference sequence). The ends were cut back, 0 bases at V and 7 bases at J, with 7 bases in the middle. CDR3 size: 14 residues. In nucleotides, the CDR3 is TGTGCCAGCAGTTTATCCCCAGGGAATTCACCCCTCCACTTT. It translates to CASSLSPGNSPLHF.

The genes are TRBV6-1 and TRBJ1-5; D gene unclear. The CDR3 is made up of 16 amino acids. The ends were cut back, 2 bases at V and 6 bases at J, with 17 bases in the middle. Germline V gene lookup returns CDR1 MNHNS and CDR2 SASEGT. DNA of the CDR3: TGTGCCAGCAGTGAAAATGGGAACTTCGGGAGTCAGCCCCAGCATTTT. The encoded protein is CASSENGNFGSQPQHF.

This chain joins TRBV3-1 (or the pseudogene TRBV3-2) and TRBJ1-1, with 7 bases that match TRBD1. The V gene's germline CDR1 is LGHDT and CDR2 YNNKEL (reference sequence). Unmatched junction bases numbered 2, after V lost 7 bases and J lost 0 bases. This CDR3 region has 13 residues. The CDR3 sequence is CASTQGMNTEAFF. The CDR3, as DNA: TGTGCCAGCACACAGGGGATGAACACTGAAGCTTTCTTT.

A single count supports this clone. The chain combines TRBV2 with TRBJ1-5; 7 positions match TRBD1. The ends lost 2 bases at V and 1 base at J; junction bases unmatched: 8. Germline V gives CDR1 SNHLY, CDR2 FYNNEI. CDR3 length: 17 residues. CDR3 DNA sequence: TGTGCCAGCAGTGAACGGGCAGGGGGAGGAAGCAATCAGCCCCAGCATTTT. It translates to CASSERAGGGSNQPQHF.